These T cell receptor beta chains were read from a single sample in a study of regulatory T cells in long-lasting Graves disease. TCRdb processed the multiplex PCR reads anew with MiXCR; each CDR3 protein has one entry. The table includes fewer than 400,000 distinct CDR3 sequences, less than 25% detected once. The material sequenced was peripheral blood mononuclear cells (PBMCs), taken when the disease was refractory, from a patient treated with antithyroid drugs. Source of these receptors: a female donor with Graves disease. Each CDR3 is given with its conserved first and last residue. Fields, in order: V gene, D gene, J gene, clone size, CDR3 protein, CDR3 DNA. D genes are given only for firm matches. Clone size is shown for a subset of rows, as once, few, many or a class of expanded clone.

V gene: TRBV10-3; D gene: .; J gene: TRBJ2-1; clone size: .; CDR3 protein: CAISESDNEQFF; CDR3 DNA: TGTGCCATCAGTGAGTCTGACAATGAGCAGTTCTTC
V gene: TRBV7-9; D gene: .; J gene: TRBJ2-7; clone size: .; CDR3 protein: CASSFSGNSYEQYF; CDR3 DNA: TGTGCCAGCAGCTTTAGCGGTAATTCCTACGAGCAGTACTTC
V gene: TRBV28; D gene: TRBD1; J gene: TRBJ2-7; clone size: .; CDR3 protein: CASSLPGGAYEQYF; CDR3 DNA: TGTGCCAGCAGTCTCCCAGGGGGCGCCTACGAGCAGTACTTC
V gene: TRBV12-3/TRBV12-4; D gene: .; J gene: TRBJ2-5; clone size: many; CDR3 protein: CASSFSGLGNQYF; CDR3 DNA: TGTGCCAGCAGTTTCTCGGGGCTCGGGAACCAGTACTTC
V gene: TRBV28; D gene: .; J gene: TRBJ2-5; clone size: many; CDR3 protein: CASSLPVGWGTQYF; CDR3 DNA: TGTGCCAGCAGTTTACCAGTGGGGTGGGGGACCCAGTACTTC
V gene: TRBV9; D gene: TRBD1; J gene: TRBJ2-7; clone size: few; CDR3 protein: CASSVDGTGRAEQYF; CDR3 DNA: TGTGCCAGCAGCGTAGATGGGACAGGGAGAGCCGAGCAGTACTTC
V gene: TRBV7-3; D gene: .; J gene: TRBJ1-5; clone size: .; CDR3 protein: CASSLGTFTNQPQHF; CDR3 DNA: TGTGCCAGCAGCTTAGGGACCTTCACCAATCAGCCCCAGCATTTT
V gene: TRBV7-2; D gene: .; J gene: TRBJ2-2; clone size: many; CDR3 protein: CASSKDSRGGELFF; CDR3 DNA: TGTGCCAGCAGCAAGGACAGTCGTGGCGGGGAGCTGTTTTTT
V gene: TRBV30; D gene: .; J gene: TRBJ2-5; clone size: .; CDR3 protein: CAWSVGLVGETQYF; CDR3 DNA: TGTGCCTGGAGTGTAGGGCTAGTGGGAGAGACCCAGTACTTC
V gene: TRBV7-2; D gene: TRBD2; J gene: TRBJ2-7; clone size: many; CDR3 protein: CASSPGLAGGFFYEQYF; CDR3 DNA: TGTGCCAGCAGCCCTGGGTTGGCGGGAGGGTTTTTCTACGAGCAGTACTTC
V gene: TRBV5-6; D gene: TRBD1; J gene: TRBJ1-4; clone size: .; CDR3 protein: CASSQLQGADEKLFF; CDR3 DNA: TGTGCCAGCAGCCAACTACAGGGGGCGGACGAAAAACTGTTTTTT
V gene: TRBV27; D gene: .; J gene: TRBJ2-7; clone size: many; CDR3 protein: CASGESSYEQYF; CDR3 DNA: TGTGCCAGCGGGGAGAGCTCCTACGAGCAGTACTTC
V gene: TRBV6-1; D gene: .; J gene: TRBJ2-2; clone size: few; CDR3 protein: CATYSDRLNTGELFF; CDR3 DNA: TGTGCCACCTATTCGGACAGACTGAACACCGGGGAGCTGTTTTTT
V gene: TRBV11-2; D gene: .; J gene: TRBJ1-2; clone size: .; CDR3 protein: CASSPRGGAYGYTF; CDR3 DNA: TGTGCCAGCAGCCCAAGGGGAGGGGCCTATGGCTACACCTTC
V gene: TRBV2; D gene: .; J gene: TRBJ1-6; clone size: many; CDR3 protein: CASHADAANSPLHF; CDR3 DNA: TGTGCCAGCCATGCTGATGCAGCCAATTCACCCCTCCACTTT